This is a list of T cell receptor beta chains from one sample in a study of blood T cell repertoires in COVID-19. Using immunoSEQ multiplex PCR, the repertoire was profiled, and TCRdb retains in-frame clones only, with some absent. The sample carries 70,000 to 85,000 clones, around nine tenths recorded once. Sequenced material: peripheral blood. These receptors were collected from a woman in her sixties or seventies with acute or convalescent COVID-19. Both conserved end residues are part of each CDR3. Fields, in order: clone size, J gene, V gene, D gene, CDR3 DNA, CDR3 protein. A D gene is named only where the DNA matches it firmly. Size tells how often a clone was seen (once, few, many) or the class of an expanded clone, and some rows leave it out.

>-|TRBJ2-1|TRBV19|TRBD1
TGTGCCAGTAGTATGGGGACAGGGGGCATGAATGAGCAGTTCTTC
CASSMGTGGMNEQFF
>-|TRBJ1-2|TRBV9|TRBD1
TGTGCCAGCAGCCAAACGGGACAGACTAACTATGGCTACACCTTC
CASSQTGQTNYGYTF
>few|TRBJ2-7|TRBV7-9|-
TGTGCCAGCAGCTTACCGGGGGTCAACCACGAGCAGTACTTC
CASSLPGVNHEQYF
>-|TRBJ1-2|TRBV27|-
TGTGCCAGCAGTTTAATAGGACCCCGAAGAGACAGATACTATGGCTACACCTTC
CASSLIGPRRDRYYGYTF
>-|TRBJ2-7|TRBV18|-
TGTGCCAGCTCACTCAGGGTCGTCGAGCAGTACTTC
CASSLRVVEQYF
>-|TRBJ2-1|TRBV6-6|-
TGTGCCAGCAAGAGTACAGGTAACAATGAGCAGTTCTTC
CASKSTGNNEQFF
>-|TRBJ2-1|TRBV18|-
TGTGCCAGCTCACCCCCCAGTGTCAATGAGCAGTTCTTC
CASSPPSVNEQFF
>-|TRBJ2-5|TRBV30|-
TGTGCCTGGAGTATAGGAGGTTACCAAGAGACCCAGTACTTC
CAWSIGGYQETQYF
>-|TRBJ1-1|TRBV2|-
TGTGCCAGCAGTGTGCGGAGGGACACTGAAGCTTTCTTT
CASSVRRDTEAFF
>-|TRBJ1-1|TRBV28|-
TGTGCCAGCAGTTTATTCGGGGGGAACACTGAAGCTTTCTTT
CASSLFGGNTEAFF
>-|TRBJ2-7|TRBV5-4|TRBD1
TGTGCCAGCAGCCCTGACAGGGGCGAGCAGTACTTC
CASSPDRGEQYF
>-|TRBJ1-2|TRBV29-1|-
TGCAGCGTAGCGACCGGGACACCCTATGGCTACACCTTC
CSVATGTPYGYTF
>-|TRBJ1-4|TRBV5-1|TRBD1
TGCGCCAGCAGTTTATGGGGACAGGGGAATGAAAAACTGTTTTTT
CASSLWGQGNEKLFF
>-|TRBJ1-3|TRBV7-2|-
TGTGCCAGCAGCTTAGAGGGGGGAAACACCATATATTTT
CASSLEGGNTIYF
>-|TRBJ1-3|TRBV4-3|-
TGCGCCAGCAGCCAAGAACCGGTGTCCTTCTCTGGAAACACCATATATTTT
CASSQEPVSFSGNTIYF
>-|TRBJ2-1|TRBV28|TRBD2
TGTGCCAGCAGTATACCGACTAGCGGGAGGGGGGGGGAGCAGTTCTTC
CASSIPTSGRGGEQFF
>-|TRBJ1-4|TRBV27|TRBD1
TGTGCCAGCATGGCGGGACAGACCTTTTTAACTAATGAAAAACTGTTTTTT
CASMAGQTFLTNEKLFF
>-|TRBJ2-3|TRBV3-1/TRBV3-2|-
TGTGCCAGCAGCCAAGTCACTGCGGAAACGCAGTATTTT
CASSQVTAETQYF
>-|TRBJ2-7|TRBV27|-
TGTGCCAGCAGTCTAAAAGCTAGTAACTCCTACGAGCAGTACTTC
CASSLKASNSYEQYF
>-|TRBJ2-7|TRBV28|-
TGTGCCAGCAGCCGCCTTCGGACTCTTGGCCTCTACGAGCAGTACTTC
CASSRLRTLGLYEQYF
>-|TRBJ1-5|TRBV6-5|TRBD1
TGTGCCAGCAGTACGGGACAGGGCAATCAGCCCCAGCATTTT
CASSTGQGNQPQHF
>-|TRBJ2-2|TRBV6-2/TRBV6-3|-
TGTGCCAGCAGTTACGTACAGTTTGGGACCGGGGAGCTGTTTTTT
CASSYVQFGTGELFF